This is a list of T cell receptor beta chains from one sample in a study of cytomegalovirus exposure and HLA in healthy donors. Sequencing used immunoSEQ multiplex PCR; TCRdb keeps in-frame clones, though not all of them. The sample has 250,000 to 300,000 clones, 84% seen once. Sequencing was done on a sample of PBMCs. These receptors all stem from a woman in her 40s in good health and CMV-seropositive. Each CDR3 is given with its conserved first and last residue. A D gene is named only where the DNA matches it firmly. Where a row states a size, it is once, few, many or the class of an expanded clone; other rows omit it.

V gene	D gene	J gene	clone size	CDR3 DNA	CDR3 protein
TRBV7-9	TRBD2	TRBJ2-7	-	TGTGCCAGCAGCCACCCGGGACTAGCTACCTACGAGCAGTACTTC	CASSHPGLATYEQYF
TRBV7-6	-	TRBJ2-2	-	TGTGCCAGCAGCGGGGGCCTCCTGACCGGGGAGCTGTTTTTT	CASSGGLLTGELFF
TRBV7-2	TRBD2	TRBJ2-3	-	TGTGCCAGCAGCTTAGTAAGACTAGCGGGAGGTACAGATACGCAGTATTTT	CASSLVRLAGGTDTQYF
TRBV19	-	TRBJ1-1	-	TGTGCCAGTAGAAAAGGGACAACGAACACTGAAGCTTTCTTT	CASRKGTTNTEAFF
TRBV18	-	TRBJ1-6	-	TGTGCCAGCTCACTCCTTGAGGGTTCACCCCTCCACTTT	CASSLLEGSPLHF
TRBV7-3	-	TRBJ1-6	-	TGTGCCAGCAGCTTAACCGGCAGGGTCTCAGGTTCACCCCTCCACTTT	CASSLTGRVSGSPLHF
TRBV27	TRBD1	TRBJ1-6	-	TGTGCCAGCAGTCGGACAGGGAGGGGTTCACCCCTCCACTTT	CASSRTGRGSPLHF
TRBV7-2	-	TRBJ1-1	-	TGTGCCAGCAGTGCACAGGTTTACACTGAAGCTTTCTTT	CASSAQVYTEAFF
TRBV19	-	TRBJ1-2	-	TGTGCCAGTAGCCCCCCAGGACAGACGATTTATGGCTACACCTTC	CASSPPGQTIYGYTF
TRBV4-2	-	TRBJ1-2	once	TGTGCCAGCAGCCAAGATGGAACAGTACTTGGCTATGGCTACACCTTC	CASSQDGTVLGYGYTF
TRBV5-8	-	TRBJ1-5	-	TGTGCCAGCAGCTCACGACAGGGCAATCAGCCCCAGCATTTT	CASSSRQGNQPQHF
TRBV10-3	TRBD2	TRBJ2-1	-	TGTGCCATCAGGGAAGAACTAGCGGTTTACAATGAGCAGTTCTTC	CAIREELAVYNEQFF
TRBV30	-	TRBJ1-2	-	TGTGCCTGGACCCGATCCGGAGGAGGCTACACCTTC	CAWTRSGGGYTF
TRBV7-2	-	TRBJ2-3	-	TGTGCCAGCAGCCCAAGGGGGGGCGCTGAAGATACGCAGTATTTT	CASSPRGGAEDTQYF
TRBV19	TRBD2	TRBJ2-7	-	TGTGCCAGTAGTATGGGCGGGAGCTCCTACGAGCAGTACTTC	CASSMGGSSYEQYF
TRBV10-2	-	TRBJ2-7	-	TGCGCCAGCAGTGATTACGAGGGCTACGAGCAGTACTTC	CASSDYEGYEQYF
TRBV2	-	TRBJ1-1	-	TGTGCCACACAAGGGGAGGTCCGCACTGAAGCTTTCTTT	CATQGEVRTEAFF
TRBV9	-	TRBJ2-3	-	TGTGCCAGCAGCGTAGAGACGGGTTATACGCAGTATTTT	CASSVETGYTQYF
TRBV27	TRBD2	TRBJ2-7	-	TGTGCCAGCAGTTCTACGATGGGGGGGGAGCAGTACTTC	CASSSTMGGEQYF
TRBV15	TRBD1	TRBJ2-7	-	TGTGCCACCAGCAGAGATTACGGACAGGGGGCCGACGAGCAGTACTTC	CATSRDYGQGADEQYF
TRBV6-1	TRBD1	TRBJ1-2	-	TGTGCCAGCAGTCAGGACAGGAGCTATGGCTACACCTTC	CASSQDRSYGYTF
TRBV27	-	TRBJ2-3	-	TGTGCCAGCAGCCTCCTGGGGGCTTCCTCAGATACGCAGTATTTT	CASSLLGASSDTQYF
TRBV28	TRBD1	TRBJ1-2	-	TGTGCCAGCATCCTGAGGGGGACAGGGACTAACTATGGCTACACCTTC	CASILRGTGTNYGYTF
TRBV30	-	TRBJ2-6	-	TGTGCCTGGAGGGGGGACTCAAGCTCTGGGGCCAACGTCCTGACTTTC	CAWRGDSSSGANVLTF
TRBV4-3	TRBD2	TRBJ2-4	once	TGCGCCAGCAGCTGGGGGGGGGTCGGAGAAAACATTCAGTACTTC	CASSWGGVGENIQYF
TRBV29-1	-	TRBJ2-1	-	TGCAGCGTTGATCGAGGGAGCAATGAGCAGTTCTTC	CSVDRGSNEQFF
TRBV5-6	-	TRBJ2-6	-	TGTGCCAGCAGCGACACCTTCTCTGGGGCCAACGTCCTGACTTTC	CASSDTFSGANVLTF
TRBV9	TRBD2	TRBJ2-7	-	TGTGCCAGCAGCGTAGGCGGGAGTCCCCACGAGCAGTACTTC	CASSVGGSPHEQYF
TRBV5-8	TRBD1	TRBJ1-5	-	TGTGCCAGCAGCTTGGGGGCCGGGACAGGGGGCGAAGCCCAGCATTTT	CASSLGAGTGGEAQHF
TRBV29-1	TRBD1	TRBJ1-2	-	TGCAGCGCCCAGAGGCCCGACAGGGCCTATGGCTACACCTTC	CSAQRPDRAYGYTF
TRBV6-5	-	TRBJ1-2	-	TGTGCCAGCAGTTACTCGAAGGTTTGGGGCGACTATGGCTACACCTTC	CASSYSKVWGDYGYTF
TRBV10-2	TRBD2	TRBJ2-5	-	TGCGCCAGCGGGAGTAGCGGGACCCCGGGGGAGACCCAGTACTTC	CASGSSGTPGETQYF
TRBV19	TRBD1	TRBJ2-6	-	TGTGCCAGTAGTATAGATGGACAGGGGTACTCTGGGGCCAACGTCCTGACTTTC	CASSIDGQGYSGANVLTF
TRBV7-3	-	TRBJ2-5	-	TGTGCCAGCAGCCCCGGGGAGACCCAGTACTTC	CASSPGETQYF
TRBV20-1	-	TRBJ2-7	-	TGCAGTCTTGCTAGTCCCTACGAGCAGTACTTC	CSLASPYEQYF
TRBV5-5	-	TRBJ1-2	-	TGTGCCAGCAGCCCGGGACAAACAAAGGGGTATGGCTACACCTTC	CASSPGQTKGYGYTF
TRBV28	-	TRBJ1-2	-	TGTGCCAGCAGAAGGACAGAGAGATGGGATGGCTACACCTTC	CASRRTERWDGYTF
TRBV10-3	-	TRBJ1-1	-	TGTGCCATCAGTGAACAGGGTTCCGACGCTTTCTTT	CAISEQGSDAFF
TRBV5-5	-	TRBJ1-1	-	TGTGCCAGCAGCTTGGGAGTCTTCACTGAAGCTTTCTTT	CASSLGVFTEAFF
TRBV27	TRBD1	TRBJ1-5	-	TGTGCCAGCAGTTTAATCGGACAGGCGAATAGCCAGCCCCAGCATTTT	CASSLIGQANSQPQHF
TRBV4-3	-	TRBJ1-2	-	TGCGCCAGCAGCCAAGATAGAGGGTTTTCCTATGGCTACACCTTC	CASSQDRGFSYGYTF